Below are 8 T cell receptor beta chains sequenced from a single sample in a study of identical twins. TCRdb used MiXCR to reprocess the 5' RACE reads, holding one entry per CDR3 protein. The sample holds around 490,000 distinct CDR3 sequences, under 25% seen once. This sample was shared with a second study, whose subject was yellow fever vaccine responses in identical twins.

Sequencing was carried out using CD4+ T cells sorted from blood. These receptors originate from a young woman in good health.

V gene TRBV10-1 combines with J gene TRBJ2-3; D call uncertain. CDR1 and CDR2 (germline): WNHNN, SYGVQD (reference sequence). The CDR3 spans 14 residues. The V end was cut by 2 bases, the J end by 0 bases, with 6 bases between. CDR3 nucleotide sequence: TGCGCCAGCAGTGAGCAGCTGAGCACAGATACGCAGTATTTT. Its translation is CASSEQLSTDTQYF.

This clonotype was picked up a small number of times. The chain links TRBV5-1 to TRBJ2-2; 10 bases line up with TRBD1. V trimming: 4 bases; J trimming: 4 bases; junction bases outside the gene matches: 7. Germline V CDR1 and CDR2: SGHRS, YFSETQ. This CDR3 is built from 16 residues. The CDR3 reads CASSEPGQGFTGELFF. DNA for the CDR3: TGCGCCAGCAGCGAGCCGGGACAGGGGTTCACCGGGGAGCTGTTTTTT. The variable domain in full, with the rest retrieved from reference TRBV5-1 and TRBJ2-2, is KAGVTQTPRYLIKTRGQQVTLSCSPISGHRSVSWYQQTPGQGLQFLFEYFSETQRNKGNFPGRFSGRQFSNSRSEMNVSTLELGDSALYLCASSEPGQGFTGELFFGEGSRLTVL.

This clonotype was picked up a small number of times. The gene calls are TRBV7-7 and TRBJ2-3; TRBD2 might be the D (6 bases). Trimming took off 1 base at V and 2 bases at J, with 13 bases between the two ends. There are 16 residues in the CDR3. Germline V lookup: CDR1 SSHAT, CDR2 FNYEAQ (reference sequence). CDR3 sequence (DNA): TGTGCCAGCAGCTTAGGGCCGGGACTTACCACAGATACGCAGTATTTT. As protein: CASSLGPGLTTDTQYF.

The chain joins TRBV14 to TRBJ2-1; D unresolved. CDR3 length: 14 residues. The germline CDR1 and CDR2 sequences are SGHDN and FVKESK. V was shortened by 0 bases and J by 9 bases, with 12 bases between the two germline ends. The CDR3 nucleotides are TGTGCCAGCAGCCAAGATCTAAGCTACGGTGAGCAGTTCTTC. This translates into CASSQDLSYGEQFF.

A few counts support this clonotype. This chain uses TRBV7-9 with TRBJ2-5; D is possibly TRBD2 (5 bases). This CDR3 contains 12 residues. V dropped 6 bases and J dropped 5 bases, with 10 bases sitting between them. Germline V gene lookup returns CDR1 SEHNR and CDR2 FQNEAQ (reference sequence). The CDR3 here is CASSFRRETQYF. The CDR3 bases are TGTGCCAGCAGTTTTAGGAGGGAGACCCAGTACTTC.

This clonotype was detected only a few times. The chain has TRBV27 and TRBJ1-6; 9 bases align to TRBD1. V trimming: 6 bases; J trimming: 9 bases; junction bases outside the gene matches: 3. CDR1 and CDR2 (germline): MNHEY, SMNVEV (reference sequence). The CDR3 runs to 13 residues. The CDR3 sequence is CASSSGQGSPLHF. The CDR3 DNA reads as TGTGCCAGCAGCTCGGGACAGGGTTCACCCCTCCACTTT.

This chain joins TRBV7-9 and TRBJ2-5; TRBD1 is a possible D gene (6 bases). This CDR3 is 15 amino acids long. Germline CDR1 and CDR2: SEHNR and FQNEAQ (reference sequence). The V and J ends lost 4 bases and 5 bases respectively, with 17 bases between them. CDR3: CASSSGQLGDETQYF. CDR3 DNA sequence: TGTGCCAGCAGCTCGGGACAATTGGGCGACGAGACCCAGTACTTC.

This sequence joins TRBV5-1 and TRBJ1-3; no clear D gene. CDR3 size: 14 residues. V was cut by 4 bases and J by 2 bases, with 10 bases left in between. Germline-derived CDR1 and CDR2 are SGHRS and YFSETQ. The CDR3 sequence: CASSPGSTGNTIYF. DNA for the CDR3: TGCGCCAGCAGCCCAGGTTCGACTGGAAACACCATATATTTT.